Presented here are 9 T cell receptor beta chains from one specimen sequenced in a study of shared clonotypes between healthy human individuals. Using immunoSEQ multiplex PCR, the repertoire was profiled, and TCRdb retains in-frame clones only, with some absent. The sample has about 470,000 clones, around 79% seen once. Input material: PBMCs. These receptor sequences come from a woman aged 40-49 years in good health. Some clones in this sample may be carry-over from other donors' samples.

The chain is built from TRBV30 and TRBJ2-7; possible D gene TRBD2, 6 bases. There are 16 residues in the CDR3. Germline lookup yields CDR1 GTSNPN and CDR2 SVGIG (reference sequence). Trimming took 3 bases from V and 3 from J, leaving 21 bases between them. The CDR3 is CAWRHSVAGILYEQYF. The CDR3 nucleotides read TGTGCCTGGAGGCACTCCGTGGCGGGGATACTCTACGAGCAGTACTTC.

The chain joins TRBV5-5 to TRBJ2-5; possibly TRBD1 for D (5 bases). Germline CDR1 and CDR2: SGHKS and YYEKEE (reference sequence). The CDR3 has 16 residues. V lost 0 bases, J lost 1 base, and 13 bases lay in between. DNA for the CDR3: TGTGCCAGCAGCTTGGTCCGGACAATGGGCCAAGAGACCCAGTACTTC. Protein sequence: CASSLVRTMGQETQYF.

The rearrangement links TRBV6-1 to TRBJ2-4; the D gene could be TRBD1 or TRBD2 (6 bases each). This CDR3 contains 13 residues. V was cut by 10 bases and J by 8 bases, with 18 bases left in between. CDR1 is MNHNS and CDR2 is SASEGT in the germline V gene. CDR3 loop: CAISGAGRYIQYF. CDR3 DNA sequence: TGTGCCATCTCGGGGGCGGGAAGGTACATTCAGTACTTC.

The rearrangement uses TRBV29-1 and TRBJ2-1; TRBD2 matches at 8 bases. This CDR3 has 13 residues. The ends lost 4 bases at V and 3 bases at J; junction bases unmatched: 2. Germline V lookup: CDR1 SQVTM, CDR2 ANQGSEA. This CDR3 is CSVGSGNYNEQFF. The CDR3 DNA reads TGCAGCGTTGGTAGCGGGAACTACAATGAGCAGTTCTTC.

The gene calls are TRBV5-1 and TRBJ2-3, with D possibly matching TRBD2 (5 bases). Germline-derived CDR1 and CDR2 are SGHRS and YFSETQ. CDR3 size: 12 residues. The V and J ends lost 4 bases and 6 bases respectively, with 9 bases between them. The CDR3 DNA follows: TGCGCCAGCAGCGGAGAGGGCGATACGCAGTATTTT. This sequence encodes CASSGEGDTQYF.

The CDR3 nucleotides are TGTGCCAGCAGTGCAGGGTATTCTGGAAACACCATATATTTT. This sequence encodes CASSAGYSGNTIYF. This chain joins TRBV2 and TRBJ1-3; possible D gene TRBD1, 5 bases. The germline V gene has CDR1 SNHLY and CDR2 FYNNEI. Trimming shortened V by 4 bases and J by 1 base, and 8 bases separated the two germline ends. The CDR3 runs 14 residues.

The chain combines TRBV30 with TRBJ1-3; no definite D call. V was shortened by 2 bases and J by 7 bases, with 12 bases between the two germline ends. CDR1 GTSNPN and CDR2 SVGIG come from the germline V gene (reference sequence). The CDR3 contains 13 residues. CDR3 DNA sequence: TGTGCCTGGAGTATTTCCCTTTGGAACACCATATATTTT. Its protein product is CAWSISLWNTIYF.

The V and J genes are TRBV11-2 and TRBJ2-7, with D tentatively TRBD2 (6 bases). This CDR3 comprises 13 residues. V lost 4 bases and J 4 bases, leaving 11 bases between the germline ends. The V gene's germline CDR1 is SGHAT and CDR2 FQNNGV. The CDR3 nucleotides read TGTGCCAGCAGCTCCGCCCGGGGGTACGAGCAGTACTTC. This translates into CASSSARGYEQYF. Full variable domain (missing parts from reference TRBV11-2 and TRBJ2-7): EAGVAQSPRYKIIEKRQSVAFWCNPISGHATLYWYQQILGQGPKLLIQFQNNGVVDDSQLPKDRFSAERLKGVDSTLKIQPAKLEDSAVYLCASSSARGYEQYFGPGTRLTVT.

CDR3 residues: CASSASYTEAFF. The CDR3 DNA follows: TGTGCCAGCAGCGCTTCCTACACTGAAGCTTTCTTT. The V gene is TRBV2, the J gene TRBJ1-1; D is uncertain. Germline V CDR1 and CDR2: SNHLY, FYNNEI. This CDR3 spans 12 amino acids. Trimming took 6 bases from V and 3 from J, leaving 8 bases between them.